The sequence of this T cell receptor beta chain was determined in a study of blood T cell repertoires in COVID-19. Overall study context: Spain, Italy and the United States supplied samples that represented acute and convalescent COVID-19. T cells, B-cell-depleted T cells, or PBMCs supplied cDNA or gDNA.

As processed by the authors: Scientists estimated how many nucleated cells there were by amplifying reference gene primers. The table came from immunoSEQ multiplex PCR; TCRdb's copy has only in-frame clones and leaves some out. The V and J calls and clone size come from that table; D and trimming were worked out from the DNA. The sample includes roughly 250,000 clones, about 80% of them seen just once. Germline assignment: CDR1 ENHRY and CDR2 SYGVKD. This CDR3 has 14 amino acids. The V gene end was trimmed by 7 bases and the J gene end by 6 bases; junction bases not matched to a gene: 10. The chain uses TRBV10-3 and TRBJ2-7, with 9 bases matching TRBD1. The clonotype was recovered from a woman older than 75 with acute or convalescent COVID-19. The source material was peripheral blood. Here the CDR3 reads CAINTGQGVSEQYF. The CDR3 DNA reads TGTGCCATCAACACGGGACAGGGCGTGTCCGAGCAGTACTTC.